Given below is one T cell receptor beta chain in context. This sample is drawn from a study of control samples from healthy donors and cancer patients. Method: immunoSEQ multiplex PCR; TCRdb's copy keeps in-frame clones and lacks some. Here the sample spans around 140,000 clones, around 90% being singletons. Material for sequencing was blood. The receptor was derived from a man aged 18-30 years in good health.

CDR3 protein: CASSPKPDQPQHF. The CDR3 region has the DNA TGTGCCAGCAGTCCGAAACCAGATCAGCCCCAGCATTTT. This chain uses TRBV6-6 with TRBJ1-5, with no clear D. Germline V lookup: CDR1 MNHNY, CDR2 SVGAGI (reference sequence). V shed 5 bases and J shed 5 bases, with 10 bases lying between them. The CDR3 runs 13 residues.